This note documents a single T cell receptor (beta chain) sequence. Its antigen remains unknown. These data originate in a study of T cell repertoires in cytomegalovirus infection. Study-wide results and caveats: Ex vivo responses were dominated by HLA-C-restricted CMV-specific TCR beta clonotypes.

Germline V lookup: CDR1 GTSNPN, CDR2 SVGIG (reference sequence). Between the trimmed V and J ends, which lost 0 bases and 6 bases, there was a span of 12 bases. This CDR3 region has 14 residues. TCRdb itself ran the reads through MiXCR, one entry per CDR3 protein. Of some 320,000 distinct CDR3 sequences in the sample, about 29% were seen once. The gene calls are TRBV30 and TRBJ2-1; possible D gene TRBD2, 7 bases. The source material was cultured PBMCs, sampled from culture after CMV antigen stimulation. This clonotype was obtained from a human donor in good health (CMV status not recorded). Some clones in this sample may be carry-over from other donors' samples. The CDR3 DNA reads as TGTGCCTGGAGTGTTTGGGGGGGGCTCAATGAGCAGTTCTTC. It yields the protein CAWSVWGGLNEQFF.